This is a list of T cell receptor beta chains from one sample in a study of T cell repertoires in cytomegalovirus infection. TCRdb independently ran MiXCR on the reads; one entry per CDR3 protein. The profile shows 200,000 to 300,000 distinct CDR3 sequences, 8% to 9.5% of them singletons. The sequencing input was PBMCs. The receptors here all came from a human donor in good health (CMV status not recorded). Some clones in this sample may be carry-over from other donors' samples. The CDR3 runs from the conserved cysteine through the conserved F or W. The D gene is left open where the match is weak. Clone size is shown for a subset of rows, as once, few, many or a class of expanded clone.

v_call	j_call	d_call	clone_size	cdr3_nt	cdr3_aa
TRBV7-8	TRBJ2-7	NA	many	TGTGCCAGCAGCTTAGACAGGCTCGATTACGAGCAGTACTTC	CASSLDRLDYEQYF
TRBV5-8	TRBJ2-1	NA	NA	TGTGCCAGCAGCTTCGACGGATTGTCGTATAATGAGCAGTTCTTC	CASSFDGLSYNEQFF
TRBV7-2	TRBJ2-5	NA	many	TGTGCCAGCAGCTTAGATGTTTACCAAGAGACCCAGTACTTC	CASSLDVYQETQYF
TRBV29-1	TRBJ2-2	NA	NA	TGCAGCATGCTAAAACAGGGCACCGGGGAGCTGTTTTTT	CSMLKQGTGELFF
TRBV20-1	TRBJ1-6	NA	NA	TGCAGTACCCCCCGGGGGGGGGATCCCTATAATTCACCCCTCCACTTT	CSTPRGGDPYNSPLHF
TRBV6-2/TRBV6-3	TRBJ2-1	TRBD1	NA	TGTGCCAGCAGTTACTCGGACAGGGGACAGGGGCAGTTCTTC	CASSYSDRGQGQFF
TRBV20-1	TRBJ1-2	TRBD1	NA	TGCAGTGCACAGCAGCAGGGGGCAGGACGTGGCTACACCTTC	CSAQQQGAGRGYTF
TRBV7-9	TRBJ1-1	NA	many	TGTGCCAGCAGCTTAGTTCCAGGATTGGTGGGAACTGAAGCTTTCTTT	CASSLVPGLVGTEAFF
TRBV7-2	TRBJ2-2	NA	many	TGTGCCAGCAGCTTACCCCTAGCGCTCACCGGGGAGCTGTTTTTT	CASSLPLALTGELFF
TRBV10-3	TRBJ2-3	TRBD2	many	TGTGCCATCAGTGGGCGGGGGACCACAGATACGCAGTATTTT	CAISGRGTTDTQYF
TRBV5-8	TRBJ2-7	NA	NA	TGTGCCAGCAGGCGCGGGTCAGGGCCCTCCTACGAGCAGTACTTC	CASRRGSGPSYEQYF
TRBV7-2	TRBJ2-3	NA	many	TGTGCCAGCAGCTTAGACCGCGGGGATACGCAGTATTTT	CASSLDRGDTQYF
TRBV6-2/TRBV6-3	TRBJ1-5	NA	many	TGTGCCAGCAGTTACGAGAACCGAAAATCGGGCAATCAGCCCCAGCATTTT	CASSYENRKSGNQPQHF
TRBV18	TRBJ1-2	NA	NA	TGTGCCAGCTCACCACCCCCCTGTTTC	CASSPPPCF
TRBV7-9	TRBJ2-3	TRBD1	few	TGTGCCAGCAGCCCCGACAGGGCTAAGAATACGCAGTATTTT	CASSPDRAKNTQYF
TRBV4-1	TRBJ1-2	NA	many	TGCGCCAGCAGCCAAAGGTATGGCTACACCTTC	CASSQRYGYTF
TRBV19	TRBJ1-2	TRBD1	few	TGTGCCAGTAGATTCCTCGACAGGGGGGATGGCTACACCTTC	CASRFLDRGDGYTF
TRBV7-2	TRBJ2-5	TRBD2	many	TGTGCCAGCAGCTTAAGCGGGAGGGCGTCGGAGACCCAGTACTTC	CASSLSGRASETQYF
TRBV19	TRBJ1-6	TRBD1	NA	TGTGCCAGTAGTACGACAGGGGTGGAATCACCCCTCCACTTT	CASSTTGVESPLHF
TRBV7-8	TRBJ1-5	TRBD1	NA	TGTGCCAGCAGCTTAAGTTCGGGACAGGGGGGACAGCCCCAGCATTTT	CASSLSSGQGGQPQHF
TRBV5-6	TRBJ2-4	NA	many	TGTGCCAGCAGCGATTTGGGGGCCGCCAAAAACATTCAGTACTTC	CASSDLGAAKNIQYF
TRBV4-3	TRBJ2-7	TRBD2	many	TGCGCCAGCAGCCATCAGGGACTAGCGGTATCCTACGAGCAGTACTTC	CASSHQGLAVSYEQYF
TRBV20-1	TRBJ1-6	NA	many	TGCATCGCTGGGGGCGGGAGGAATTCACCCCTCCACTTT	CIAGGGRNSPLHF
TRBV6-2/TRBV6-3	TRBJ1-5	NA	many	TGTGCCAGCAGCTCCGGGACATTCGGGCAGCCCCAGCATTTT	CASSSGTFGQPQHF
TRBV28	TRBJ2-7	NA	NA	TGTGCCAGCAGCCTGGACAGAGATGGCTACGAGCAGTACTTC	CASSLDRDGYEQYF
TRBV28	TRBJ1-2	NA	NA	TGTGCCAGCAGTTTGGGCATCACTAACTATGGCTACACCTTC	CASSLGITNYGYTF
TRBV6-2/TRBV6-3	TRBJ2-1	TRBD2	many	TGTGCCAGCAGTTACCCCCTAGCGGGAAGACACAATGAGCAGTTCTTC	CASSYPLAGRHNEQFF
TRBV7-2	TRBJ2-7	NA	NA	TGTGCCAGCAGGCCCGCGGGCCCCTACGAGCAGTACTTC	CASRPAGPYEQYF
TRBV5-1	TRBJ2-5	TRBD1	many	TGCGCCAGCAGCTTGACAGGGGACGAGACCCAGTACTTC	CASSLTGDETQYF
TRBV23-1	TRBJ2-1	NA	NA	TGCGCCAGCAGTCAATCGATCCAGAGCTCCTACAATGAGCAGTTCTTC	CASSQSIQSSYNEQFF
TRBV14	TRBJ2-1	TRBD2	few	TGTGCCAGCAGCCAATTGACTAGCGGGAGCCCCCTGAATGAGCAGTTCTTC	CASSQLTSGSPLNEQFF
TRBV7-3	TRBJ2-6	NA	many	TGTGCCAGCAGCCCCGCCGGGGCCAACGTCCTGACTTTC	CASSPAGANVLTF
TRBV7-2	TRBJ1-3	TRBD1	many	TGTGCCAGCAGCTTAGCCCAGGGGGTTGGAAACACCATATATTTT	CASSLAQGVGNTIYF
TRBV4-3	TRBJ2-1	NA	many	TGCGCCAGCAGCCAAGATCGGGCAGGGTGGAATGAGCAGTTCTTC	CASSQDRAGWNEQFF
TRBV7-2	TRBJ2-2	NA	many	TGTGCCAGCAGCTTAGACAGGGTGAAAGGGGAGCTGTTTTTT	CASSLDRVKGELFF
TRBV7-2	TRBJ1-1	NA	few	TGTGCCAGCAGCTTATCCTCTAGGACAGTTGAAGCTTTCTTT	CASSLSSRTVEAFF
TRBV7-8	TRBJ1-2	NA	many	TGTGCCAGCAGCCCCCGCGTGACAGCAAACTATGGCTACACCTTC	CASSPRVTANYGYTF
TRBV7-2	TRBJ1-5	NA	many	TGTGCCAGCAGCTGGGACGGACGCAATCAGCCCCAGCATTTT	CASSWDGRNQPQHF
TRBV7-3	TRBJ2-4	NA	NA	TGTGCCAGCAGCTTAGGTCCAGGGGCAAACATTCAGTACTTC	CASSLGPGANIQYF
TRBV7-8	TRBJ1-6	TRBD1	few	TGTGCCAGCAGCCGTCGGGACAGGGGGATTGCTAATTCACCCCTCCACTTT	CASSRRDRGIANSPLHF
TRBV7-2	TRBJ2-1	TRBD1	few	TGTGCCAGCAGCAAGTGGGGACAGGGGGAAGATGAGCAGTTCTTC	CASSKWGQGEDEQFF
TRBV5-5	TRBJ2-3	TRBD2	NA	TGTGCCAGCAGCTTGTACGATGCGGGAGCCACGGATACGCAGTATTTT	CASSLYDAGATDTQYF
TRBV6-2/TRBV6-3	TRBJ1-1	NA	many	TGTGCCAGCAGTGCAGGACAGTGGGCGGCTTTCTTT	CASSAGQWAAFF
TRBV14	TRBJ2-7	TRBD2	NA	TGTGCCAGCAGCCAAGCCGGGACTAGCGGGAGGGTGCGTCACGAGCAGTACTTC	CASSQAGTSGRVRHEQYF